This T cell receptor beta chain was profiled in a study of blood T cell repertoires in COVID-19. Study as a whole: The United States, Italy and Spain provided the acute and convalescent COVID-19 samples. Sources were T cells, B-cell-depleted T cells, or PBMCs; the material itself was cDNA or gDNA.

The V end was cut by 2 bases, the J end by 0 bases, with 8 bases between. The germline V gene has CDR1 KGHSH and CDR2 LQKENI. The CDR3 has 16 residues. Profiling relied on immunoSEQ multiplex PCR, and the TCRdb table lists in-frame clones only, not all of them. The sample consists of some 310,000 clones, around nine tenths of them appearing once. A remark on this clone: Within the sample, other DNA sequences also encode this same CDR3.

V usage is TRBV18 and J usage is TRBJ1-6, with D hard to call. Source material: peripheral blood. This clonotype was obtained from a man aged 50 to 59 with active or convalescent COVID-19. The CDR3 region has the DNA TGTGCCAGCTCACCAGGAGGGAGCTCCTATAATTCACCCCTCCACTTT. Translation gives CASSPGGSSYNSPLHF.